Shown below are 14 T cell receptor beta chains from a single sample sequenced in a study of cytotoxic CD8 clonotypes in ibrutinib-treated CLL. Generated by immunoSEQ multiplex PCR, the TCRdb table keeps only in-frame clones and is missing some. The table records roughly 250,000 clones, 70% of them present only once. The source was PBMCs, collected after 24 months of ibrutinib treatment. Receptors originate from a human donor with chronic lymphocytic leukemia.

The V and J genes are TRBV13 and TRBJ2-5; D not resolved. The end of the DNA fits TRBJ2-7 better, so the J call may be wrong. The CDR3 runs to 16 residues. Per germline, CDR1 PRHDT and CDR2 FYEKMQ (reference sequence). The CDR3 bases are TGTGCCAGCAGCTTAGGCCACCGAAACCCACCCTACGAGCAGTACTTC. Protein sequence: CASSLGHRNPPYEQYF.

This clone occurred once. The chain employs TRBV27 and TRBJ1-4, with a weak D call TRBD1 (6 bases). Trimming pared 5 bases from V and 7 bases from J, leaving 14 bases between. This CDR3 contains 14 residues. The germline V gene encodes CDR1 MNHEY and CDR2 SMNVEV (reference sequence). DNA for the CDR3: TGTGCCAGCAGTCCTATGGGGGCAAGTGAAAAACTGTTTTTT. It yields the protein CASSPMGASEKLFF.

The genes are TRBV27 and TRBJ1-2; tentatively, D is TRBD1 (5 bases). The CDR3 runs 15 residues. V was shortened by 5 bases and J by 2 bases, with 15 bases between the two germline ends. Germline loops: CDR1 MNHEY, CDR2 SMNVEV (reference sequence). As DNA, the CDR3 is TGTGCCAGCAGTGGGATCAGGGCGGGGAACTATGGCTACACCTTC. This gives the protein CASSGIRAGNYGYTF.

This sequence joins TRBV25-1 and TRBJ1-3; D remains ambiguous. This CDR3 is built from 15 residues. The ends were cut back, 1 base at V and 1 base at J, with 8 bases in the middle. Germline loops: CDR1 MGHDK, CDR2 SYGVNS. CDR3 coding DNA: TGTGCCAGCAGTGAATTGGGCAGTTCTGGAAACACCATATATTTT. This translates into CASSELGSSGNTIYF.

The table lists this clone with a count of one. The CDR3 sequence: CAGGRRSYEQYF. The DNA for the CDR3 is TGTGCCGGTGGACGCCGCTCCTACGAGCAGTACTTC. The chain links TRBV11-2 to TRBJ2-7; D remains unclear. Germline V gene data show CDR1 as SGHAT and CDR2 as FQNNGV. V shed 11 bases and J shed 0 bases, with 11 bases lying between them. The CDR3 is made up of 12 amino acids.

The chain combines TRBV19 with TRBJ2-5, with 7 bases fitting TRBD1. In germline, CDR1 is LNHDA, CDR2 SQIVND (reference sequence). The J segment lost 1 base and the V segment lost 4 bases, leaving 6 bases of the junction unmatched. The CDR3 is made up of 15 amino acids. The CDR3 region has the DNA TGTGCCAGTAGTACAATGACAGGGCCCCAAGAGACCCAGTACTTC. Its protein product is CASSTMTGPQETQYF.

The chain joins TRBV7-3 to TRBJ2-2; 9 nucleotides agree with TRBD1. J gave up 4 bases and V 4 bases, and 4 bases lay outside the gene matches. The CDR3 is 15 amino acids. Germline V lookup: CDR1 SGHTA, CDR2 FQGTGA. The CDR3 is CASSSSTGGTGELFF. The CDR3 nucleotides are TGTGCCAGCAGCTCCTCGACAGGGGGCACCGGGGAGCTGTTTTTT.

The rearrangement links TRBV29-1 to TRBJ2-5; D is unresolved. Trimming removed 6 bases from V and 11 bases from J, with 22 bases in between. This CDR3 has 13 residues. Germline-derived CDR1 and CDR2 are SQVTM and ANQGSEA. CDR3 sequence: CSVDFSSYNEQYF. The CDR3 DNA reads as TGCAGCGTCGATTTCAGCTCCTACAATGAGCAGTACTTC.

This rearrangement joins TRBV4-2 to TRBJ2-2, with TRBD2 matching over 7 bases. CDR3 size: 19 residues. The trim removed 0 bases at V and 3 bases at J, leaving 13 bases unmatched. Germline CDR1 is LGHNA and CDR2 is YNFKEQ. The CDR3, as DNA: TGTGCCAGCAGCCAAGATTTAGGAAGAGGGAGGGCCGACACCGGGGAGCTGTTTTTT. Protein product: CASSQDLGRGRADTGELFF.

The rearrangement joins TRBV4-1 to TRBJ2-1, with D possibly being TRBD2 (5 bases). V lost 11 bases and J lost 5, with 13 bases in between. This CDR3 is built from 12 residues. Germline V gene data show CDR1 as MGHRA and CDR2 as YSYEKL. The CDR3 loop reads CASALRDNEQFF. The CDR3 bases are TGCGCCTCCGCGTTGAGGGACAATGAGCAGTTCTTC.

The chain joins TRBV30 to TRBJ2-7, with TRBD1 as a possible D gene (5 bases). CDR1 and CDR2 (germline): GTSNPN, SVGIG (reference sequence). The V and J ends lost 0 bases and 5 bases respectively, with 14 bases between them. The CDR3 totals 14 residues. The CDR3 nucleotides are TGTGCCTGGAGTGTCCCCAGGGTCAAGCACGAGCAGTACTTC. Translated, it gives CAWSVPRVKHEQYF.

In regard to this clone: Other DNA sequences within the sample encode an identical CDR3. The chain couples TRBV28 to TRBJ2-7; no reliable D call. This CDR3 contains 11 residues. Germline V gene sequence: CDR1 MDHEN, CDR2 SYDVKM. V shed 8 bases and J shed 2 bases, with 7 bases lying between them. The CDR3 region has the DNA TGTGCCAGCTCGTCCGCCTACGAGCAGTACTTC. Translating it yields CASSSAYEQYF.

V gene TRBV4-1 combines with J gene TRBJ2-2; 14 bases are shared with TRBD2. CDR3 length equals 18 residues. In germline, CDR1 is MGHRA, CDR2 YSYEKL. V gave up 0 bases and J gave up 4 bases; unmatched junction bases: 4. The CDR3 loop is CASSQEGLAGVSTGELFF. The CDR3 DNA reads TGCGCCAGCAGCCAAGAGGGACTAGCGGGAGTAAGCACCGGGGAGCTGTTTTTT.

This CDR3 is CASSPRDVEQFF. The CDR3 DNA sequence: TGTGCCAGCTCACCACGGGACGTTGAGCAGTTCTTC. This sequence joins TRBV18 and TRBJ2-1; D may correspond to TRBD1 or TRBD2 (5 bases each). Trimming removed 1 base at V and 9 bases at J, with 7 bases between. The CDR3 is 12 residues long. Germline V lookup: CDR1 KGHSH, CDR2 LQKENI.